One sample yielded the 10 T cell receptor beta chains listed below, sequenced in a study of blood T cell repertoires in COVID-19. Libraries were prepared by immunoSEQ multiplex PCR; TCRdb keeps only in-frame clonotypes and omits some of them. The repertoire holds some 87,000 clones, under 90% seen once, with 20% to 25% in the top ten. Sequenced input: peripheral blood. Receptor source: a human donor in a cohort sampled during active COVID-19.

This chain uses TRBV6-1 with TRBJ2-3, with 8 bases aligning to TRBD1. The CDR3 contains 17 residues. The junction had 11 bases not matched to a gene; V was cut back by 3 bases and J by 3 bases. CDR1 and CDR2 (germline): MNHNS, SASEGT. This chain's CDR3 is CASSDRGQSYITDTQYF. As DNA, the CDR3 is TGTGCCAGCAGTGACAGGGGGCAAAGTTACATAACAGATACGCAGTATTTT.

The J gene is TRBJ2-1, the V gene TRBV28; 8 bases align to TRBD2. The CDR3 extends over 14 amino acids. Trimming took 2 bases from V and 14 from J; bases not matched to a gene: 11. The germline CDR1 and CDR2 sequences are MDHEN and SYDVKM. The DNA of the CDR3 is TGTGCCAGCAGTTTAGATAACGGGAGGGCCGAGGAGTTCTTC. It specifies CASSLDNGRAEEFF.

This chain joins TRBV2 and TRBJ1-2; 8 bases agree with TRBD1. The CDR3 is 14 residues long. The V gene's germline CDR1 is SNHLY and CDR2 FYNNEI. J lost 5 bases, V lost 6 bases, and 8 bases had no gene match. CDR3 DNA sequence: TGTGCCAGCAGACAGGACAGGGCTATGTATGGCTACACCTTC. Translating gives CASRQDRAMYGYTF.

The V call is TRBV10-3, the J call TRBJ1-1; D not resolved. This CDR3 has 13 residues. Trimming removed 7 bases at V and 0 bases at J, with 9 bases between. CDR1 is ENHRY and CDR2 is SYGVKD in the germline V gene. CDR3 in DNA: TGTGCCATCAATTCGGGGTTGAACACTGAAGCTTTCTTT. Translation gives CAINSGLNTEAFF.

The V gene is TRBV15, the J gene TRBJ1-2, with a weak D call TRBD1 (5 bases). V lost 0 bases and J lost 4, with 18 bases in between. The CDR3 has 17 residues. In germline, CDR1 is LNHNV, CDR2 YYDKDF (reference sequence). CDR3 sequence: CATSRDLQVGVGYGYTF. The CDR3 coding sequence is TGTGCCACCAGCAGAGATCTTCAAGTAGGGGTGGGCTATGGCTACACCTTC.

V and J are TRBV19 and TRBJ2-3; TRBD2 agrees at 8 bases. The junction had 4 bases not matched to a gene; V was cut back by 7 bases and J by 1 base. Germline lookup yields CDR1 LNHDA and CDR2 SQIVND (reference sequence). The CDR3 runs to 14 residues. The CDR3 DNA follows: TGTGCCAGTAAGCAGCGGGGGCGCACAGATACGCAGTATTTT. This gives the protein CASKQRGRTDTQYF.

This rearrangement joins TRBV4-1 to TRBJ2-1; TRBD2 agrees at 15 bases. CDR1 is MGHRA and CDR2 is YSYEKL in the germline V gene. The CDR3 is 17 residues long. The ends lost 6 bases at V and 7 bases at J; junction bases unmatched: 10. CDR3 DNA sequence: TGCGCCAGCAGGGAGGGAACCGGGACTAGCGGGAGGAATGAGCAGTTCTTC. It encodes CASREGTGTSGRNEQFF.

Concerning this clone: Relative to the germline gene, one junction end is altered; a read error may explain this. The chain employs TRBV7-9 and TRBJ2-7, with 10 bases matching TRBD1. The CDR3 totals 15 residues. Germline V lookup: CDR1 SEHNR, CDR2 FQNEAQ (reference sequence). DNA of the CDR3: TGTGCCAGCAGCTCCAGGACAGGGGGTGAATACGAGCACCACTTC. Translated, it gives CASSSRTGGEYEHHF.

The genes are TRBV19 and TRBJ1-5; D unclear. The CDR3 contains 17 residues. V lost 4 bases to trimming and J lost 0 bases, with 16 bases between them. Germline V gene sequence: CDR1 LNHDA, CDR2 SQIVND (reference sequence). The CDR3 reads CASSRSVAENSNQPQHF. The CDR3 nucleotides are TGTGCCAGTAGTAGGAGCGTGGCAGAAAATAGCAATCAGCCCCAGCATTTT.

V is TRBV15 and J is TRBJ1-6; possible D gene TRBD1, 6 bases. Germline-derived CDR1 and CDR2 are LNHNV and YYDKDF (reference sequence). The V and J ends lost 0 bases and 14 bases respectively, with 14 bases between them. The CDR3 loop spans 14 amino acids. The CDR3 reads CATSRDRGGGSLHF. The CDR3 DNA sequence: TGTGCCACCAGCAGAGATCGGGGGGGCGGGTCCCTCCACTTT.